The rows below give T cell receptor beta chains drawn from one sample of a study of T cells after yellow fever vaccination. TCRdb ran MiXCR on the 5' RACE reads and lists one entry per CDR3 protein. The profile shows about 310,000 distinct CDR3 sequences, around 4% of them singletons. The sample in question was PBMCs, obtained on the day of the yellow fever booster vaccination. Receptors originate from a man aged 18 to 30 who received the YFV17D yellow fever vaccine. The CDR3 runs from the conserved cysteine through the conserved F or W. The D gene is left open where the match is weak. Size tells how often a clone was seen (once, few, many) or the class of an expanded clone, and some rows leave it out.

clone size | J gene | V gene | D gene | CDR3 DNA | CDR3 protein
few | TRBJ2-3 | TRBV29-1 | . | TGCAGCGTTGATATCTCTCCGACTAGCACAGATACGCAGTATTTT | CSVDISPTSTDTQYF
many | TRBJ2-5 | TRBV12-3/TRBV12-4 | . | TGTGCCAGCAGTTTAGGCAGGGCCCAAGAGACCCAGTACTTC | CASSLGRAQETQYF
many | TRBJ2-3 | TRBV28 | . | TGTGCCAGCAGTTCGGGGGCCCGGACAGATACGCAGTATTTT | CASSSGARTDTQYF
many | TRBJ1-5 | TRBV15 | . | TGTGCCACCAGCAGGGGCAGCTATAGCAATCAGCCCCAGCATTTT | CATSRGSYSNQPQHF
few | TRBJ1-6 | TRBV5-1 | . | TGCGCCAGCAGCTTGGATGGGAATTCACCCCTCCACTTT | CASSLDGNSPLHF
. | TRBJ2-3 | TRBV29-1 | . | . | CSVAQGTDTLYF
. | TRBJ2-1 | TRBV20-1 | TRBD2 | TGCAGTGCTAGAGATTGGGCTAGCGGGTACAATGAGCAGTTCTTC | CSARDWASGYNEQFF
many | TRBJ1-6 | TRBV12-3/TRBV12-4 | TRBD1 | TGTGCCAGCAGACTAGACAGGGCCAATTCACCCCTCCACTTT | CASRLDRANSPLHF
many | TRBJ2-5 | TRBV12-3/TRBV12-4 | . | TGTGCCAGCAGTCCCCGAGGGGTGAGAGAGACCCAGTACTTC | CASSPRGVRETQYF
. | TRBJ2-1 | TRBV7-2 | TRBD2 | TGTGCCAGCAGCTTAGTTCCTAGCGGGGCACCATACAATGAGCAGTTCTTC | CASSLVPSGAPYNEQFF
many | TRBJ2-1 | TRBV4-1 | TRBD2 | TGCGCCAGCAGCCTGGAAGAGTCGGGGGGGTCCTACAATGAGCAGTTCTTC | CASSLEESGGSYNEQFF
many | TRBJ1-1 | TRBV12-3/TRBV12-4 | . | TGTGCCAGCAGTGATCGACAGAGGAACACTGAAGCTTTCTTT | CASSDRQRNTEAFF
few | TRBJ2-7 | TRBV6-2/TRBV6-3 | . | TGTGCCAGCAGTTACCTTGGGACGGCACCTTACGAGCAGTACTTC | CASSYLGTAPYEQYF
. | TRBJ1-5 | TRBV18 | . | TGTGCCAGCTCTCCAAGCAGGGATCAGCCCCAGCATTTT | CASSPSRDQPQHF